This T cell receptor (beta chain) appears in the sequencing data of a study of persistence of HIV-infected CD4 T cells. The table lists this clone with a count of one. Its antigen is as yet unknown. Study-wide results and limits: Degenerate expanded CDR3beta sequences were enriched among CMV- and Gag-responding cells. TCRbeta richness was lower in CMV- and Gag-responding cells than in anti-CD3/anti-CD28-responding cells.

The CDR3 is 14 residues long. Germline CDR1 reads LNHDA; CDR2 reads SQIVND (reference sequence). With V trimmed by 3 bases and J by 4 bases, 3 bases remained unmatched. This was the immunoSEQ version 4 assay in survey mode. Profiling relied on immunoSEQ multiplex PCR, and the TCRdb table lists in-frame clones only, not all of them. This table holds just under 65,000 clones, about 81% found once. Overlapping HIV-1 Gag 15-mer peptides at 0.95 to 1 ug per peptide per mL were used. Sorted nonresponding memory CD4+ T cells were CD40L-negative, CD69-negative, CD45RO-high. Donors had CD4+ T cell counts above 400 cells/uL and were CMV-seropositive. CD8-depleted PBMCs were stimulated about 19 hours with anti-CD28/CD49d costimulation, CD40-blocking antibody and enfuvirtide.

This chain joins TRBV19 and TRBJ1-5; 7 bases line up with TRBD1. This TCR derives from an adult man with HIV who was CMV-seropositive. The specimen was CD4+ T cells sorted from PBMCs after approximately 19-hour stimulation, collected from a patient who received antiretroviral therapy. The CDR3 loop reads CASSIQTGNQPQHF. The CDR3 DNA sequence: TGTGCCAGTAGTATTCAGACAGGGAATCAGCCCCAGCATTTT.